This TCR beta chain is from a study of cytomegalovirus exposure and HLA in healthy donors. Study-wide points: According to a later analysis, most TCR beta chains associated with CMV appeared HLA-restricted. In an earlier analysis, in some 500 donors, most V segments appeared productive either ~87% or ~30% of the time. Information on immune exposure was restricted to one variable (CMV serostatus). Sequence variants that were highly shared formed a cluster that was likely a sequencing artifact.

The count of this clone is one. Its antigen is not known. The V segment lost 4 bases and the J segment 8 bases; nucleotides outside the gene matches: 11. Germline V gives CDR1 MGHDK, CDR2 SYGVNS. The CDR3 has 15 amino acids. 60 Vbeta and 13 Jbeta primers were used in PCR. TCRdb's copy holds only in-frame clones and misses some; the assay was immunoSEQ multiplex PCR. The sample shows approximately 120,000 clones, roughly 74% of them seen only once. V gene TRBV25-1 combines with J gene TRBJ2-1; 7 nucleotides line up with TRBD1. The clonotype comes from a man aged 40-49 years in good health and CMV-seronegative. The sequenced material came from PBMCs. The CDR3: CASSGQGVALDEQFF. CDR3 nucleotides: TGTGCCAGCAGTGGACAGGGTGTAGCCTTGGATGAGCAGTTCTTC.